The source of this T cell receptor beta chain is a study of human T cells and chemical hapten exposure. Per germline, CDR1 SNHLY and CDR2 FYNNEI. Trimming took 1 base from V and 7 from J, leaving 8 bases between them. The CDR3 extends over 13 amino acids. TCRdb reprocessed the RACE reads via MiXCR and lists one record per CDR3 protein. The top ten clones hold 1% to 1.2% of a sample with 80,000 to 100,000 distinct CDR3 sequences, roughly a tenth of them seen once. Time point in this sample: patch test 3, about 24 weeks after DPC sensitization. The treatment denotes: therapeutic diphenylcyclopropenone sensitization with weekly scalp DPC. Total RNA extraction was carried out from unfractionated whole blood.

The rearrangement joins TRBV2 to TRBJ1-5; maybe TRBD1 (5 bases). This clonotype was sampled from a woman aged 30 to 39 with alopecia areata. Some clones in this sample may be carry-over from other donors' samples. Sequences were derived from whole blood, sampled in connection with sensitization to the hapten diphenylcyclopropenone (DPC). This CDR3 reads CASSEGTRQPQHF. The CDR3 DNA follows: TGTGCCAGCAGTGAAGGGACACGGCAGCCCCAGCATTTT.